This T cell receptor (beta chain) was documented in a study of blood T cell repertoires in COVID-19. Sequencing used immunoSEQ multiplex PCR; TCRdb keeps in-frame clones, though not all of them. The data contain about 250,000 clones, over 80% of them singletons. V lost 3 bases and J 1 base, leaving 7 bases between the germline ends. The CDR3 is 14 amino acids. Germline values: CDR1 SGHTA, CDR2 FQGNSA. Input material: PBMCs or T cells enriched from blood (not recorded which). The clonotype comes from a woman aged 30 to 39 with acute COVID-19. The chain links TRBV7-2 to TRBJ1-5; no reliable D call. CDR3 sequence reads: CASSFIFSNQPQHF. DNA of the CDR3: TGTGCCAGCAGCTTTATATTCAGCAATCAGCCCCAGCATTTT.